The rows below give T cell receptor beta chains drawn from one sample of a study of blood T cell repertoires in COVID-19. This table comes from immunoSEQ multiplex PCR, and its TCRdb copy is limited to in-frame clones, with some not included. This sample carries fewer than 300,000 clones, less than 90% of them seen once, and the ten largest clones take 2% to 3%. Sequencing was performed on peripheral blood. These receptors came from a woman between 70 and 85 years old with active or convalescent COVID-19. CDR3s include the opening cysteine and the closing phenylalanine or tryptophan. The order of the fields is V gene, CDR3 protein.

>TRBV3-1/TRBV3-2
CASSQGTTNEQFF
>TRBV6-2/TRBV6-3
CASTPSLGGTSNEQFF
>TRBV24-1
CATSDPGQGYNEQYF
>TRBV5-1
CASSLGGSQGSVGYTF
>TRBV5-1
CASSVQGGSSYEQYF
>TRBV27
CASSLLGSGGGTDTQYF
>TRBV7-3
CASSSGLAGTETQYF
>TRBV7-6
CASSDRRDFGETQYF
>TRBV3-1/TRBV3-2
CASSQVGLGSEAFF
>TRBV4-2
CASSQVILGRANEQYF
>TRBV19
CASSSGGLEQYF
>TRBV14
CASSQNPGTSGGTLYTQYF
>TRBV7-9
CASTSTGGASGYTF
>TRBV10-3
CATINRGLGTDTQYF
>TRBV6-2/TRBV6-3
CASSLDRGNFGELFF
>TRBV30
CAGDRVNTEAFF
>TRBV7-2
CASSFRRSDTQYF
>TRBV4-1
CASSRGGARDTEAFF
>TRBV7-3
CASSLTSGQYNEQFF
>TRBV5-4
CASSLGGGTGDQPQHF
>TRBV5-1
CASSWTSGEYNEQFF
>TRBV2
CASSLGLAGMGEQFF
>TRBV12-5
CASGLGSEQYF
>TRBV7-2
CAVRGEIGETQYF
>TRBV19
CASSISAGRQPQHF
>TRBV4-2
CASSQDRAGGQETQYF